Shown below are 30 T cell receptor beta chains from a single sample sequenced in a study of T-cell reconstitution after alpha-beta-depleted transplantation in children. Preparing the TCRbeta library involved the use of unique molecular identifiers. One entry per CDR3 protein, called by TCRdb with MiXCR from the PCR reads. The data hold about 830,000 distinct CDR3 sequences, with roughly 15% observed a single time. This sample comprised PBMCs, mostly from graft donor cells, obtained 360 days after TCRalphabeta/CD19-depleted stem cell transplant. Source of these receptors: a male patient between 5 and 17 years old who had a stem cell transplant for acute lymphoblastic leukemia, so the T cells may come from the graft donor.

This clonotype was counted at least ten times. This chain links TRBV9 with TRBJ2-5, with D perhaps being TRBD1 or TRBD2 (5 bases each). Trimming removed 0 bases from V and 2 bases from J, with 8 bases in between. This CDR3 is 14 amino acids long. Germline V gene lookup returns CDR1 SGDLS and CDR2 YYNGEE. The CDR3 coding sequence is TGTGCCAGCAGCGTAGGGGACGGACAAGAGACCCAGTACTTC. Residues: CASSVGDGQETQYF.

The V gene is TRBV29-1, the J gene TRBJ2-2; a possible D gene is TRBD1 (6 bases). CDR3 length: 14 residues. Trimming removed 6 bases at V and 0 bases at J, with 11 bases between. CDR1 is SQVTM, CDR2 ANQGSEA, per germline. CDR3 residues: CSVQTGPNTGELFF. The CDR3 region has the DNA TGCAGCGTGCAGACAGGTCCGAACACCGGGGAGCTGTTTTTT.

The chain combines TRBV4-1 with TRBJ2-7, with D perhaps matching TRBD2 (6 bases). Germline lookup yields CDR1 MGHRA and CDR2 YSYEKL. CDR3 length: 16 amino acids. With 2 bases removed from V and 2 bases from J, the gap between germline ends came to 16 bases. The CDR3 loop is CASSQHNRERAYEQYF. DNA for the CDR3: TGCGCCAGCAGCCAACATAATCGGGAGAGGGCCTACGAGCAGTACTTC.

This clonotype has ten or more counts. This chain connects TRBV28 to TRBJ2-1, with TRBD2 matching 14 bases. The CDR3 has 15 amino acids. The germline CDR1 and CDR2 sequences are MDHEN and SYDVKM. The V and J ends lost 4 bases and 8 bases, in that order; junction bases with no gene match: 4. For the CDR3, the DNA is TGTGCCAGCAGTTCTGGGGGACTAGCGGGAGATGAGCAGTTCTTC. Protein: CASSSGGLAGDEQFF.

In this sample, this clonotype turned up a few times. This rearrangement joins TRBV6-1 to TRBJ2-3; tentatively, D is TRBD1 or TRBD2 (5 bases each). Germline V gene data show CDR1 as MNHNS and CDR2 as SASEGT. V lost 6 bases and J 4 bases, leaving 20 bases between the germline ends. The CDR3 is made up of 16 amino acids. CDR3 sequence reads: CASRGPGTPIADTQYF. The CDR3 nucleotides are TGTGCCAGCAGGGGTCCCGGGACCCCTATCGCAGATACGCAGTATTTT.

This clonotype was seen more than once but under ten times. The chain employs TRBV27 and TRBJ1-6, with 7 bases that match TRBD1. V shed 6 bases, J shed 7 bases, and the junction held 9 bases outside the gene matches. The V gene's germline CDR1 is MNHEY and CDR2 SMNVEV (reference sequence). CDR3 length: 15 residues. The CDR3, as DNA: TGTGCCAGCAGGTTGCGACAGGGAAACAATTCACCCCTCCACTTT. This gives the protein CASRLRQGNNSPLHF.

V gene TRBV27 combines with J gene TRBJ2-7; 10 bases are a match to TRBD1. CDR1 is MNHEY, CDR2 SMNVEV, per germline (reference sequence). The CDR3 contains 15 residues. With 4 bases clipped from V and 2 bases from J, the junction kept 5 bases outside the gene matches. CDR3 region: CASSSIGTGAYEQYF. In DNA, the CDR3 is TGTGCCAGCAGTTCCATCGGGACAGGGGCCTACGAGCAGTACTTC.

This clonotype came up a few times. V gene TRBV11-2 combines with J gene TRBJ2-5; D is possibly TRBD1 (6 bases). In germline, CDR1 is SGHAT, CDR2 FQNNGV. CDR3 length: 14 residues. The V end lost 5 bases, the J end lost 5 bases, and 15 bases lay between the germline ends. For the CDR3, the DNA is TGTGCCAGCAGCCCTGCGCAGGGGCGGGAGACCCAGTACTTC. Protein sequence: CASSPAQGRETQYF.

This clonotype was recorded a few times. The V call is TRBV4-2, the J call TRBJ2-7; 10 nucleotides match TRBD2. The germline gives CDR1 LGHNA, CDR2 YNFKEQ. There are 16 residues in the CDR3. V lost 5 bases and J lost 5; bases outside the gene matches: 12. In DNA, the CDR3 is TGTGCCAGCAGCTCCTCCAACCAAGCGGGAGGGCACGAGCAGTACTTC. As protein: CASSSSNQAGGHEQYF.

The chain uses TRBV13 and TRBJ2-7; TRBD1 is a possible D gene (5 bases). This CDR3 is 14 amino acids long. Deletions cut 5 bases from V and 3 bases from J, with 14 bases between. Germline assignment: CDR1 PRHDT and CDR2 FYEKMQ (reference sequence). This CDR3 is CASSHLPDSYEQYF. Written as DNA, the CDR3 is TGTGCCAGCAGCCACCTACCCGACAGCTACGAGCAGTACTTC.

The V call is TRBV3-1, the J call TRBJ2-1; 14 nucleotides agree with TRBD2. Germline CDR1 reads LGHDT; CDR2 reads YNNKEL (reference sequence). The CDR3 has 19 amino acids. The V segment lost 5 bases and the J segment 7 bases; nucleotides outside the gene matches: 16. CDR3: CASSSRLAGGSGTINEQFF. CDR3 sequence (DNA): TGTGCCAGCAGCTCGAGACTAGCGGGAGGGTCTGGAACTATAAATGAGCAGTTCTTC.

The V gene is TRBV15, the J gene TRBJ2-5; TRBD1 matches 9 bases. Trimming removed 5 bases from V and 5 bases from J; junction bases left unmatched: 6. The germline V gene encodes CDR1 LNHNV and CDR2 YYDKDF (reference sequence). The CDR3 has 14 residues. The CDR3 nucleotides read TGTGCCACCAGCGGAACAGGGGGCGCGGAGACCCAGTACTTC. Translating gives CATSGTGGAETQYF.

V is TRBV11-3 and J is TRBJ2-3; D not certain. CDR1 SGHNT and CDR2 YENEEA come from the germline V gene. V was clipped by 2 bases and J by 6 bases, with 9 bases between them. The CDR3 has 13 amino acids. The CDR3 loop is CASSLHLGDTQYF. The CDR3, as DNA: TGTGCCAGCAGCTTACACTTGGGGGATACGCAGTATTTT.

The V gene is TRBV9, the J gene TRBJ2-1; a possible D gene is TRBD2 (5 bases). The CDR3 spans 15 residues. Trimming removed 0 bases at V and 7 bases at J, with 14 bases between. CDR1 and CDR2 (germline): SGDLS, YYNGEE. The CDR3 sequence is CASSVEGGSLNEQFF. In DNA, the CDR3 is TGTGCCAGCAGCGTAGAGGGCGGGTCCCTAAATGAGCAGTTCTTC.

This clonotype was seen more than once but under ten times. CDR3: CSAEQGDTQYF. The CDR3 DNA reads TGCAGCGCCGAGCAGGGGGATACGCAGTATTTT. The rearrangement uses TRBV29-1 and TRBJ2-3, with a weak D call TRBD1 (6 bases). The CDR3 covers 11 residues. V shed 7 bases and J shed 6 bases, with 11 bases lying between them. Per germline, CDR1 SQVTM and CDR2 ANQGSEA.

This clonotype has more than one count but fewer than ten. The V and J genes are TRBV11-2 and TRBJ2-1; 13 bases fit TRBD2. The CDR3 sequence is 16 residues long. V dropped 6 bases and J dropped 8; count of bases not matched to a gene: 10. Germline V lookup: CDR1 SGHAT, CDR2 FQNNGV. CDR3 loop: CASSRELAGGPDEQFF. CDR3 bases: TGTGCCAGCAGTCGGGAACTAGCGGGAGGGCCGGATGAGCAGTTCTTC. Combining the CDR3 with reference TRBV11-2 and TRBJ2-1 gives the whole variable domain EAGVAQSPRYKIIEKRQSVAFWCNPISGHATLYWYQQILGQGPKLLIQFQNNGVVDDSQLPKDRFSAERLKGVDSTLKIQPAKLEDSAVYLCASSRELAGGPDEQFFGPGTRLTVL.

This chain links TRBV15 with TRBJ2-7, with a weak D call TRBD2 (5 bases). Germline V gene data show CDR1 as LNHNV and CDR2 as YYDKDF (reference sequence). V was trimmed by 2 bases and J by 3 bases, leaving 17 bases between them. The CDR3 contains 16 residues. CDR3 nucleotide sequence: TGTGCCACCAGCAGACCCGGGGATATTGTGGGCTACGAGCAGTACTTC. This encodes CATSRPGDIVGYEQYF. The full variable domain, completed using reference TRBV15 and TRBJ2-7, is DAMVIQNPRYQVTQFGKPVTLSCSQTLNHNVMYWYQQKSSQAPKLLFHYYDKDFNNEADTPDNFQSRRPNTSFCFLDIRSPGLGDTAMYLCATSRPGDIVGYEQYFGPGTRLTVT.

This clonotype was picked up many times. The V gene is TRBV12-3 or TRBV12-4, the J gene TRBJ2-4, with a possible D match to TRBD2 (5 bases). The CDR3 extends over 12 amino acids. Trimming pared 2 bases from V and 10 bases from J, leaving 9 bases between. The CDR3 sequence: CASSLYGSIQYF. CDR3 coding DNA: TGTGCCAGCAGTTTATATGGGAGTATTCAGTACTTC.

This clonotype was counted many times. The chain employs TRBV5-1 and TRBJ2-7; 7 bases align to TRBD2. V gave up 4 bases and J gave up 3 bases; unmatched junction bases: 4. The CDR3 covers 13 residues. CDR1 and CDR2 (germline): SGHRS, YFSETQ. The CDR3 reads CASSPSGHYEQYF. In DNA, the CDR3 is TGCGCCAGCAGCCCTAGCGGACACTACGAGCAGTACTTC.

J is TRBJ2-3 and V is TRBV30; D might be TRBD2 (5 bases). V was cut by 0 bases and J by 7 bases, with 8 bases left in between. Germline CDR1 and CDR2: GTSNPN and SVGIG (reference sequence). The CDR3 has 12 amino acids. CDR3 amino acids: CAWSVLEHTQYF. The CDR3 nucleotides are TGTGCCTGGAGTGTACTAGAACATACGCAGTATTTT. The full variable domain, completed using reference TRBV30 and TRBJ2-3, is SQTIHQWPATLVQPVGSPLSLECTVEGTSNPNLYWYRQAAGRGLQLLFYSVGIGQISSEVPQNLSASRPQDRQFILSSKKLLLSDSGFYLCAWSVLEHTQYFGPGTRLTVL.

V and J are TRBV12-3 or TRBV12-4 and TRBJ2-3; possible D gene TRBD2, 6 bases. CDR3 size: 15 residues. The V end lost 2 bases, the J end lost 4 bases, and 13 bases lay between the germline ends. The CDR3 DNA reads TGTGCCAGCAGTTTAATGGGCCCGGGGGCAGATACGCAGTATTTT. The encoded protein is CASSLMGPGADTQYF.

This clonotype was found a few times. The V call is TRBV2, the J call TRBJ2-7; 9 bases match TRBD1. The CDR3 length is 13 residues. V gave up 10 bases and J gave up 6 bases; unmatched junction bases: 10. Germline CDR1 SNHLY, CDR2 FYNNEI. This chain's CDR3 is CATSGQGDFEQYF. The CDR3 nucleotides read TGTGCCACATCGGGACAGGGAGATTTCGAGCAGTACTTC. Supplemented by reference TRBV2 and TRBJ2-7, the full variable domain reads EPEVTQTPSHQVTQMGQEVILRCVPISNHLYFYWYRQILGQKVEFLVSFYNNEISEKSEIFDDQFSVERPDGSNFTLKIRSTKLEDSAMYFCATSGQGDFEQYFGPGTRLTVT.

In this sample, this clonotype turned up many times. V and J are TRBV6-5 and TRBJ2-7; 8 nucleotides match TRBD2. The germline V gene encodes CDR1 MNHEY and CDR2 SVGAGI. CDR3 length: 15 residues. V was clipped by 2 bases and J by 6 bases; unmatched bases: 9. The CDR3 is CASSYVGGRSSEQYF. In DNA, the CDR3 is TGTGCCAGCAGTTACGTGGGCGGGAGGAGCTCCGAGCAGTACTTC.

This clonotype came up a few times. The chain has TRBV7-3 and TRBJ2-2, with D possibly matching TRBD1 (6 bases). CDR1 is SGHTA and CDR2 is FQGTGA in the germline V gene. This CDR3 region has 14 residues. Deletions cut 5 bases from V and 3 bases from J, with 10 bases between. DNA of the CDR3: TGTGCCAGCAGCACGACAGGCCACACCGGGGAGCTGTTTTTT. Translation gives CASSTTGHTGELFF.

This clonotype showed up just a few times. This sequence joins TRBV20-1 and TRBJ1-5, with D possibly TRBD1 on 5 matching bases. Germline V gene lookup returns CDR1 DFQATT and CDR2 SNEGSKA (reference sequence). V lost 6 bases and J lost 3, with 9 bases in between. This CDR3 spans 12 amino acids. CDR3: CSAGRDNQPQHF. CDR3 sequence (DNA): TGCAGTGCGGGCAGGGACAATCAGCCCCAGCATTTT.

A few counts support this clonotype. The J gene is TRBJ2-7, the V gene TRBV29-1; 14 bases agree with TRBD2. The CDR3 runs 15 residues. Unmatched junction bases numbered 10, after V lost 7 bases and J lost 5 bases. The germline V gene has CDR1 SQVTM and CDR2 ANQGSEA. Here the CDR3 reads CSDLTSGRAGDEQYF. The CDR3, as DNA: TGCAGCGACTTGACTAGCGGGAGGGCCGGGGACGAGCAGTACTTC.

This clonotype occurred a few times. The genes are TRBV9 and TRBJ2-5; D is possibly TRBD1 or TRBD2 (5 bases each). The CDR3 is 15 amino acids. The V end was cut by 3 bases, the J end by 9 bases, with 21 bases between. CDR1 SGDLS and CDR2 YYNGEE come from the germline V gene. CDR3 DNA: TGTGCCAGCAGCGGCTACTCTTCGGGACCCTTGGCCCAGTACTTC. The encoded protein is CASSGYSSGPLAQYF.

CDR3 DNA: TGTGCCAGCAGCCAAGGGGAAAGGCACAGCGATTACAATGAGCAGTTCTTC. This gives the protein CASSQGERHSDYNEQFF. This rearrangement joins TRBV3-1 to TRBJ2-1; D unresolved. This CDR3 is 17 amino acids long. Germline values: CDR1 LGHDT, CDR2 YNNKEL (reference sequence). V lost 1 base, J lost 4 bases, and 17 bases lay in between.

This clonotype turned up a few times. The V call is TRBV5-1, the J call TRBJ2-4, with TRBD2 identical over 10 bases. Germline values: CDR1 SGHRS, CDR2 YFSETQ. This CDR3 has 17 amino acids. V shed 0 bases and J 3 bases; nucleotides not matched to a gene: 6. The CDR3 loop reads CASSLVTSGDFKNIQYF. CDR3 nucleotide sequence: TGCGCCAGCAGCTTGGTTACTAGCGGGGACTTCAAAAACATTCAGTACTTC.

This clonotype appeared many times. The chain is built from TRBV7-8 and TRBJ2-5; D may be TRBD1 (5 bases). The germline V gene has CDR1 SGHVS and CDR2 FQNEAQ. V lost 1 base and J lost 3, with 9 bases in between. The CDR3 length is 14 residues. CDR3 nucleotide sequence: TGTGCCAGCAGCTTAGAGGTCAGGGAAGAGACCCAGTACTTC. The encoded protein is CASSLEVREETQYF.